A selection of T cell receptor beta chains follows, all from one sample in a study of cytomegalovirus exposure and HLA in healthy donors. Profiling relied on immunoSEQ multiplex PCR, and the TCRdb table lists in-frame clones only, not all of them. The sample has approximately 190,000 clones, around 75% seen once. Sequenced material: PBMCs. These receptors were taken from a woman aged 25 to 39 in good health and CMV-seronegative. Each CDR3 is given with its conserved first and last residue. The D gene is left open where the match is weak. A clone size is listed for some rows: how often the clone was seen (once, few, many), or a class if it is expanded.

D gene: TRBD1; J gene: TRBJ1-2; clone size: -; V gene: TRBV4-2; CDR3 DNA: TGTGCCAGCTCCTACGGGACAGGTTATGGCTACACCTTC; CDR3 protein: CASSYGTGYGYTF
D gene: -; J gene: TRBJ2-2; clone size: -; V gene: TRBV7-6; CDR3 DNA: TGTGCCAGCAGCTTAACTAGTGCCGGGGAGCTGTTTTTT; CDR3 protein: CASSLTSAGELFF
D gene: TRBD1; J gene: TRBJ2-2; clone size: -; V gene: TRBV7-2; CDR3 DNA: TGTGCCAGCAGCCGGGACAGCAACACCGGGGAGCTGTTTTTT; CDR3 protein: CASSRDSNTGELFF
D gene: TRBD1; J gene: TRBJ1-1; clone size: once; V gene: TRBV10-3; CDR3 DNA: TGTGCCATCAGTGACATGGACAGGTCGAACACTGAAGCTTTCTTT; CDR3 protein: CAISDMDRSNTEAFF
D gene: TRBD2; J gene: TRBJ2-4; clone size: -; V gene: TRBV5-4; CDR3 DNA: TGTGCCAGCAGCCCAGGACTAGCGGGGGGCCAAAACATTCAGTACTTC; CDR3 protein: CASSPGLAGGQNIQYF
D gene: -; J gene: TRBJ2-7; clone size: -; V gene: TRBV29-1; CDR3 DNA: TGCAGCGTAGCGGGCCTATCCTACGAGCAGTACTTC; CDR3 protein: CSVAGLSYEQYF
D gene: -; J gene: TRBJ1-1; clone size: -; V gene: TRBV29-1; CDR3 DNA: TGCAGCGTCCTTCGGGGGAGTGAAGCTTTCTTT; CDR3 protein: CSVLRGSEAFF
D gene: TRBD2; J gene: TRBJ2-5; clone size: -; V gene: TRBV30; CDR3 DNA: TGTGCCTGGGCTCCGGGACGGCTTCTAGCGGGAGGGCGAGAGACCCAGTACTTC; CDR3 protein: CAWAPGRLLAGGRETQYF
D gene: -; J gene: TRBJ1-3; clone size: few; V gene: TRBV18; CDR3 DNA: TGTGCCAGCTCACCACCGTTAGAGGGCTCTGGAAACACCATATATTTT; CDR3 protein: CASSPPLEGSGNTIYF
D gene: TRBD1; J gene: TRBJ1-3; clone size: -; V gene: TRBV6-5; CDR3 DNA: TGTGCCAGCAGTCGGGACAGTGGAAACACCATATATTTT; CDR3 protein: CASSRDSGNTIYF
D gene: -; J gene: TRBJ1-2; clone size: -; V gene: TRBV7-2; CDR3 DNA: TGTGCCAGCAGCCCCATACCCGGGGAGGTTCTTGATGGCTACACCTTC; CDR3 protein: CASSPIPGEVLDGYTF
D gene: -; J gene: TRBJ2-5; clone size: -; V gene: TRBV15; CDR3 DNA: TGTGCCACCAGCAGAGTCCGACAGGCGAAGGCCCAGTACTTC; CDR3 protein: CATSRVRQAKAQYF
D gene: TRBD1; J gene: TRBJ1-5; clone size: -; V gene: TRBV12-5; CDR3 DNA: TGTGCTAGTGGTTTGCCATCACAGGGGCGGCAGCCCCAGCATTTT; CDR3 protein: CASGLPSQGRQPQHF
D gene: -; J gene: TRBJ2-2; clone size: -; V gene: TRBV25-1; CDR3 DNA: TGTGCCAGCAGTGATCTGGGACACCGGAACACCGGGGAGCTGTTTTTT; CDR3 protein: CASSDLGHRNTGELFF
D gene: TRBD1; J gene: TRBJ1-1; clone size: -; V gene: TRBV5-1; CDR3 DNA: TGCGCCAGCAGCTGGGACAGGGAACCCGAAGCTTTCTTT; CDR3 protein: CASSWDREPEAFF
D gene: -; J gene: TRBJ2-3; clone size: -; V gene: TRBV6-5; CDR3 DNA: TGTGCCAGCAGACGCGGGACGCTGGGGGCAGATACGCAGTATTTT; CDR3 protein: CASRRGTLGADTQYF
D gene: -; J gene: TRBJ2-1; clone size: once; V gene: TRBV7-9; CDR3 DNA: TGTGCCAGCAGCTTAGCTCGGGTCCTCCACGTGCAGTTCTTC; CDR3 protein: CASSLARVLHVQFF
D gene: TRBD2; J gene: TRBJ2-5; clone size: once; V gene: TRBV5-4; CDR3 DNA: TGTGCCAGCAGCTTTTCGGGGGGGGTAGGAGAGACCCAGTACTTC; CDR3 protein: CASSFSGGVGETQYF
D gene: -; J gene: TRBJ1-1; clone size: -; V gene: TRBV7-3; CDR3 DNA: TGTGCCAGCAGCTTAAGCGGGGGGGGGAACACTGAAGCTTTCTTT; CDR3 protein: CASSLSGGGNTEAFF
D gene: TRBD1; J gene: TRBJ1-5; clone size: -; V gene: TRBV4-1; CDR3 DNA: TGCGCCAGCAGCCAGCTAGACAGGGATAATCAGCCCCAGCATTTT; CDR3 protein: CASSQLDRDNQPQHF
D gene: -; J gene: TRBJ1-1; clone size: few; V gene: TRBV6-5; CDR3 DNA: TGTGCCAGCAGTTACAGCTTGAGAAACACTGAAGCTTTCTTT; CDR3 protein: CASSYSLRNTEAFF